Listed below are T cell receptor beta chains from one sample, sequenced in a study of T cells in tuberculosis. The repertoire was sequenced with immunoSEQ multiplex PCR; TCRdb's copy has only in-frame clones and lacks some. The table has 25,000 to 40,000 clones, around nine tenths seen once. The starting material was PBMCs, obtained at tuberculosis diagnosis. These receptor sequences come from an adult with tuberculosis. Both conserved end residues are part of each CDR3. Fields, in order: clone size, D gene, J gene, V gene, CDR3 protein, CDR3 DNA. A D gene is named only where the DNA matches it firmly. Rows give clone size only sometimes, using once, few, many, or a class for an expanded clone.

>few|NA|TRBJ1-5|TRBV7-2
CASSLEGGNAQHF
TGTGCCAGCAGCTTAGAAGGAGGGAACGCCCAGCATTTT
>NA|NA|TRBJ2-3|TRBV7-7
CASSLDWSTDTQYF
TGTGCTAGCAGCTTAGACTGGAGCACAGATACGCAGTATTTT
>NA|NA|TRBJ1-2|TRBV6-5
CASSRGSELYGYTF
TGTGCCAGCAGCCGCGGTTCTGAACTATATGGCTACACCTTC
>NA|TRBD1|TRBJ1-6|TRBV19
CASSVGGQGGSPLHF
TGTGCCAGTAGCGTCGGGGGACAGGGAGGATCACCCCTCCACTTT
>NA|NA|TRBJ2-3|TRBV7-2
CASSSDGKITDTQYF
TGTGCCAGCAGCAGCGACGGAAAGATCACAGATACGCAGTATTTT
>once|TRBD2|TRBJ2-1|TRBV27
CASSIDLLRTSGDEQFF
TGTGCCAGCAGCATCGACTTATTGAGGACTAGCGGGGATGAGCAGTTCTTC
>NA|NA|TRBJ1-1|TRBV2
CASSVKGWEAFF
TGTGCCAGCAGTGTAAAGGGGTGGGAAGCTTTCTTT
>NA|NA|TRBJ2-5|TRBV7-9
CASSLVSGLGETQYF
TGTGCCAGCAGCTTAGTAAGCGGGTTGGGAGAGACCCAGTACTTC
>NA|TRBD2|TRBJ2-7|TRBV28
CASSPRTSVNEQYF
TGTGCCAGCTCTCCCCGGACTAGCGTCAACGAGCAGTACTTC
>NA|NA|TRBJ2-1|TRBV2
CASSDNEQFF
TGTGCCAGCTCCGACAATGAGCAGTTCTTC
>NA|TRBD1|TRBJ2-5|TRBV4-3
CASSQDRDRGETQYF
TGCGCCAGCAGCCAGGACCGGGACAGAGGAGAGACCCAGTACTTC
>NA|TRBD2|TRBJ2-3|TRBV6-5
CASTRAGNTDTQYF
TGTGCCAGCACCCGAGCGGGAAACACAGATACGCAGTATTTT
>NA|NA|TRBJ1-5|TRBV15
CATSRDPVRERNSNQPQHF
TGTGCCACCAGCAGAGATCCGGTGAGGGAAAGAAATAGCAATCAGCCCCAGCATTTT
>once|TRBD1|TRBJ2-3|TRBV27
CASSPSLFGQGDTQYF
TGTGCCAGCAGTCCGTCACTCTTCGGACAGGGGGATACGCAGTATTTT
>NA|TRBD1|TRBJ1-1|TRBV4-1
CASSPGTENTEAFF
TGCGCCAGCAGCCCCGGGACAGAGAACACTGAAGCTTTCTTT
>NA|NA|TRBJ2-2|TRBV5-1
CASSPRDSGTGELFF
TGCGCCAGCAGCCCGCGGGACTCTGGCACCGGGGAGCTGTTTTTT
>NA|NA|TRBJ1-4|TRBV9
CASSVSPGEGEKLFF
TGTGCCAGCAGCGTATCCCCCGGGGAGGGGGAAAAACTGTTTTTT
>NA|NA|TRBJ1-2|TRBV5-5
CASSALSPQTGNYGYTF
TGTGCCAGCAGCGCCTTATCCCCACAGACAGGCAACTATGGCTACACCTTC
>NA|TRBD1|TRBJ2-7|TRBV15
CATSLDRASYEQYF
TGTGCCACCAGTTTGGACAGGGCCTCCTACGAGCAGTACTTC
>NA|TRBD2|TRBJ2-7|TRBV20-1
CTTGGGEQYF
TGCACCACGGGAGGGGGAGAGCAGTACTTC
>few|TRBD2|TRBJ2-1|TRBV15
CATSREREGHNEQFF
TGTGCCACCAGCAGAGAGCGGGAGGGCCACAATGAGCAGTTCTTC
>NA|NA|TRBJ1-1|TRBV28
CASSPVNRMNTEAFF
TGTGCCAGCAGTCCAGTAAACCGTATGAACACTGAAGCTTTCTTT
>NA|NA|TRBJ2-7|TRBV19
CASSPGGGRVYEQYF
TGTGCCAGTAGCCCTGGGGGCGGGAGAGTATACGAGCAGTACTTC
>NA|TRBD2|TRBJ2-3|TRBV11-2
CASGRLAGPGNTQYF
TGTGCCAGCGGCCGACTAGCGGGGCCGGGGAATACGCAGTATTTT
>NA|NA|TRBJ1-6|TRBV5-5
CASSLVDRYNSPLHF
TGTGCCAGCAGCTTGGTAGATAGATATAATTCACCCCTCCACTTT
>NA|NA|TRBJ2-3|TRBV18
CASSPQRATDTQYF
TGTGCCAGCTCACCACAGCGGGCCACAGATACGCAGTATTTT
>NA|NA|TRBJ2-6|TRBV29-1
CSVGQGSSGANVLTF
TGCAGCGTTGGGCAGGGGAGCTCTGGGGCCAACGTCCTGACTTTC
>NA|NA|TRBJ1-1|TRBV11-2
CASSSEAGTQAFF
TGTGCCAGCAGTTCCGAAGCCGGGACTCAAGCTTTCTTT
>few|TRBD1|TRBJ1-6|TRBV30
CAWTQGQGGSNSPLHF
TGTGCCTGGACCCAGGGACAGGGAGGTAGTAATTCACCCCTCCACTTT
>NA|TRBD1|TRBJ1-1|TRBV20-1
CSAVDRGAFF
TGCAGTGCAGTAGACAGGGGTGCTTTCTTT
>NA|NA|TRBJ1-1|TRBV14
CASSQFMGGEDTEAFF
TGTGCCAGCAGCCAATTCATGGGGGGAGAGGACACTGAAGCTTTCTTT
>NA|TRBD2|TRBJ2-3|TRBV13
CASSLTSGSGTDTQYF
TGTGCCAGCAGCCTGACTAGCGGGAGTGGGACAGATACGCAGTATTTT
>NA|TRBD1|TRBJ1-6|TRBV28
CASSSLYWDRRDSPLHF
TGTGCCAGCAGTTCCTTATATTGGGACAGGAGAGATTCACCCCTCCACTTT
>NA|NA|TRBJ1-3|TRBV11-2
CASSREGNTIYF
TGTGCCAGCAGCCGTGAGGGAAACACCATATATTTT
>NA|NA|TRBJ2-3|TRBV6-5
CASGVSGITDTQYF
TGTGCCAGCGGGGTAAGCGGAATCACAGATACGCAGTATTTT
>NA|TRBD2|TRBJ2-7|TRBV18
CASSPSAGGPYEQYF
TGTGCCAGCTCACCTTCTGCGGGAGGTCCCTACGAGCAGTACTTC
>once|TRBD1|TRBJ1-2|TRBV12-5
CASGLGPDLDRVGYTF
TGTGCTAGTGGTTTGGGCCCAGATCTTGACAGGGTAGGCTACACCTTC
>NA|NA|TRBJ1-1|TRBV6-6
CASTPIQDTTEAFF
TGTGCCAGCACTCCTATACAGGATACTACTGAAGCTTTCTTT
>NA|NA|TRBJ1-5|TRBV25-1
CASQGGGNQPQHF
TGTGCCAGCCAGGGAGGGGGTAATCAGCCCCAGCATTTT
>NA|NA|TRBJ1-3|TRBV9
CASSEGGGALGNTIYF
TGTGCCAGCAGCGAAGGGGGAGGGGCCCTTGGAAACACCATATATTTT
>NA|NA|TRBJ1-2|TRBV21-1
CASSKRRGGYGYTF
TGTGCCAGCAGCAAAAGGAGGGGTGGCTATGGCTACACCTTC
>NA|TRBD1|TRBJ1-1|TRBV5-3
CARSARTGGAEKAFF
TGTGCCAGAAGCGCACGGACAGGGGGCGCCGAAAAAGCTTTCTTT
>NA|TRBD1|TRBJ1-2|TRBV7-9
CASSLSGTEFYGYTF
TGTGCCAGCAGCTTAAGTGGGACAGAATTCTATGGCTACACCTTC
>NA|NA|TRBJ2-5|TRBV9
CASSSRGGSETQYF
TGTGCCAGCAGCTCCCGTGGGGGGTCGGAGACCCAGTACTTC
>NA|NA|TRBJ1-2|TRBV4-1
CASSQDRSRGQTYGYTF
TGCGCCAGCAGCCAAGATAGAAGCCGAGGACAGACCTATGGCTACACCTTC
>NA|TRBD2|TRBJ2-4|TRBV2
CASTLELAEGKNIQYF
TGTGCCAGCACCCTCGAACTAGCGGAGGGTAAAAACATTCAGTACTTC
>once|TRBD1|TRBJ2-3|TRBV7-2
CASSIWTGGTDTQYF
TGTGCCAGCAGCATTTGGACAGGGGGCACAGATACGCAGTATTTT
>NA|NA|TRBJ1-1|TRBV29-1
CSVARGGANTEAFF
TGCAGCGTTGCAAGGGGAGGGGCGAACACTGAAGCTTTCTTT
>NA|TRBD1|TRBJ1-1|TRBV5-4
CASSHDRVGDTEAFF
TGTGCCAGCAGCCACGACAGGGTGGGAGACACTGAAGCTTTCTTT
>NA|TRBD1|TRBJ2-7|TRBV11-3
CASSPGTGDYEQYF
TGTGCCAGCAGCCCCGGGACAGGGGACTACGAGCAGTACTTC
>NA|TRBD2|TRBJ2-7|TRBV29-1
CSGSEGAGGQQYF
TGCAGCGGGTCGGAGGGAGCGGGGGGCCAGCAGTACTTC
>NA|TRBD1|TRBJ2-7|TRBV7-6
CASSTGQGAGEQYF
TGTGCCAGCAGCACAGGACAGGGAGCCGGCGAGCAGTACTTC
>NA|TRBD1|TRBJ2-1|TRBV2
CASSHTRDRVPPSSYNEQFF
TGTGCCAGCAGCCACACCCGGGACAGGGTCCCCCCTAGCTCCTACAATGAGCAGTTCTTC
>NA|NA|TRBJ2-2|TRBV9
CASSVELGAGELFF
TGTGCCAGCAGCGTAGAATTAGGGGCCGGGGAGCTGTTTTTT
>NA|NA|TRBJ2-3|TRBV7-8
CASSQQGHTPDTQYF
TGTGCCAGCAGCCAGCAGGGACATACCCCAGATACGCAGTATTTT